The 32 T cell receptor beta chains presented below share a single source sample, sequenced in a study of blood T cell repertoires in COVID-19. Data came from immunoSEQ multiplex PCR; TCRdb stores just in-frame clones and leaves some out. Of nearly 200,000 clones listed, 70% to 90% are singletons. The sequencing sample was made of peripheral blood. These TCRs come from a woman aged 70-85 years with active or convalescent COVID-19.

V is TRBV11-2 and J is TRBJ2-1; 12 nucleotides match TRBD1. After removal of 1 base from V and 9 bases from J, the junction contained 4 bases not matched to a gene. This CDR3 has 15 amino acids. Germline-derived CDR1 and CDR2 are SGHAT and FQNNGV. Written as DNA, the CDR3 is TGTGCCAGCAGCTTAGGGGACAGGGGGCAGGGTGAGCAGTTCTTC. As protein: CASSLGDRGQGEQFF.

The V gene is TRBV19, the J gene TRBJ2-3; D possibly corresponds to TRBD2 (7 bases). The V end lost 7 bases, the J end lost 0 bases, and 14 bases lay between the germline ends. Germline CDR1 reads LNHDA; CDR2 reads SQIVND (reference sequence). CDR3 size: 15 residues. CDR3 sequence (DNA): TGTGCCAGTAATGCGGCGGGGGCTAGCACAGATACGCAGTATTTT. Encoded protein: CASNAAGASTDTQYF.

The V and J genes are TRBV2 and TRBJ2-1; 13 bases are shared with TRBD2. CDR1 and CDR2 (germline): SNHLY, FYNNEI. Trimming removed 6 bases from V and 8 bases from J; junction bases left unmatched: 4. This CDR3 has 14 amino acids. The CDR3 is CASRGLAGVYEQFF. As DNA, the CDR3 is TGTGCCAGCAGAGGACTAGCGGGAGTTTATGAGCAGTTCTTC.

V is TRBV11-2 and J is TRBJ1-4; D might be TRBD1 (5 bases). Germline CDR1 SGHAT, CDR2 FQNNGV. V lost 2 bases to trimming and J lost 8 bases, with 18 bases between them. This CDR3 comprises 16 residues. CDR3 sequence (DNA): TGTGCCAGCAGCTTATTAGGGAAAACCCCAGGGGAAAAACTGTTTTTT. Protein: CASSLLGKTPGEKLFF. Complete variable domain (other parts from reference TRBV11-2 and TRBJ1-4): EAGVAQSPRYKIIEKRQSVAFWCNPISGHATLYWYQQILGQGPKLLIQFQNNGVVDDSQLPKDRFSAERLKGVDSTLKIQPAKLEDSAVYLCASSLLGKTPGEKLFFGSGTQLSVL.

The chain recombines TRBV18 with TRBJ1-1; TRBD1 might be the D (6 bases). Germline-derived CDR1 and CDR2 are KGHSH and LQKENI. V was clipped by 8 bases and J by 2 bases, with 12 bases between them. This CDR3 spans 13 amino acids. This CDR3 is CASRDNTNTEAFF. The DNA of the CDR3 is TGTGCCAGCAGGGACAATACAAACACTGAAGCTTTCTTT.

A single count supports this clone. The rearrangement joins TRBV10-1 to TRBJ2-1, with TRBD2 identical over 12 bases. The V gene's germline CDR1 is WNHNN and CDR2 SYGVQD (reference sequence). V dropped 6 bases and J dropped 3; count of bases not matched to a gene: 9. The length of the CDR3 is 17 residues. CDR3 sequence reads: CASRGRTSGNDYNEQFF. In nucleotides, the CDR3 is TGCGCCAGCAGGGGTAGGACTAGCGGGAACGACTACAATGAGCAGTTCTTC.

V gene TRBV6-5 combines with J gene TRBJ1-1, with D hard to call. From germline, CDR1 is MNHEY and CDR2 SVGAGI. This CDR3 has 14 residues. Trimming stripped 2 bases from V and 4 bases from J, with 11 bases between. The CDR3 spells CASSYARGVTEAFF. The CDR3 coding sequence is TGTGCCAGCAGTTACGCACGCGGGGTCACTGAAGCTTTCTTT.

The chain links TRBV7-2 to TRBJ2-7, with 10 nucleotides matching TRBD1. The length of the CDR3 is 15 residues. The germline gives CDR1 SGHTA, CDR2 FQGNSA. Unmatched junction bases numbered 7, after V lost 6 bases and J lost 2 bases. The CDR3 DNA follows: TGTGCCAGCAGTCACCGGGACAGGGGAACCTACGAGCAGTACTTC. It specifies CASSHRDRGTYEQYF. The whole variable domain, filled in from reference TRBV7-2 and TRBJ2-7, reads GAGVSQSPSNKVTEKGKDVELRCDPISGHTALYWYRQSLGQGLEFLIYFQGNSAPDKSGLPSDRFSAERTGGSVSTLTIQRTQQEDSAVYLCASSHRDRGTYEQYFGPGTRLTVT.

This clone was observed once. This sequence joins TRBV18 and TRBJ2-3, with 7 bases matching TRBD2. The CDR3 has 16 residues. V was clipped by 3 bases and J by 6 bases; unmatched bases: 12. CDR1 and CDR2 from the germline V gene are KGHSH and LQKENI. CDR3 amino acids: CASSPRLAASGDTQYF. The CDR3 DNA follows: TGTGCCAGCTCACCCAGGCTAGCGGCATCAGGGGATACGCAGTATTTT.

The rearrangement links TRBV2 to TRBJ2-7; 12 nucleotides align to TRBD2. V lost 6 bases to trimming and J lost 1 base; unmatched junction nucleotides: 7. CDR3 size: 16 residues. Germline CDR1 SNHLY, CDR2 FYNNEI. CDR3 sequence: CASSRLAGASSYEQYF. The DNA for the CDR3 is TGTGCCAGCAGCAGACTAGCGGGAGCTTCGTCCTACGAGCAGTACTTC. The full variable domain, in which reference TRBV2 and TRBJ2-7 provide the parts outside the CDR3, is EPEVTQTPSHQVTQMGQEVILRCVPISNHLYFYWYRQILGQKVEFLVSFYNNEISEKSEIFDDQFSVERPDGSNFTLKIRSTKLEDSAMYFCASSRLAGASSYEQYFGPGTRLTVT.

The chain joins TRBV28 to TRBJ2-1; weak D call: TRBD2 (6 bases). V lost 5 bases, J lost 4 bases, and 15 bases lay in between. CDR3 length: 15 residues. Germline assignment: CDR1 MDHEN and CDR2 SYDVKM. The CDR3 nucleotides read TGTGCCAGCAGTCCGGCGGGGACCCCTTACAATGAGCAGTTCTTC. Its translation is CASSPAGTPYNEQFF.

This chain connects TRBV19 to TRBJ1-1; D is perhaps TRBD1 (6 bases). Germline assignment: CDR1 LNHDA and CDR2 SQIVND (reference sequence). The CDR3 consists of 14 residues. Trimming cost V 7 bases and J 4 bases, with 16 bases left between them. CDR3: CASIRGGAGTEAFF. CDR3 bases: TGTGCCAGTATAAGGGGGGGGGCTGGCACTGAAGCTTTCTTT.

The rearrangement uses TRBV29-1 and TRBJ2-1; 13 positions agree with TRBD2. Germline trimming cut 5 bases from V and 2 bases from J; bases unmatched to any gene: 6. Germline V gene lookup returns CDR1 SQVTM and CDR2 ANQGSEA. The CDR3 is 16 amino acids. CDR3 bases: TGCAGCGTTCCCGCGGGACTAGCGGGACCCTACAATGAGCAGTTCTTC. As protein: CSVPAGLAGPYNEQFF.

V is TRBV9 and J is TRBJ1-2; the D gene is possibly TRBD1 (5 bases). CDR1 and CDR2 (germline): SGDLS, YYNGEE. Deletions cut 0 bases from V and 8 bases from J, with 11 bases between. This CDR3 region has 13 residues. The CDR3 coding sequence is TGTGCCAGCAGCGTAGAGTCAGGGCGCGGCTACACCTTC. Translating it yields CASSVESGRGYTF.

This rearrangement joins TRBV5-1 to TRBJ2-3; 9 bases map to TRBD2. The CDR3 sequence is 16 residues long. Germline V gene lookup returns CDR1 SGHRS and CDR2 YFSETQ. V gave up 0 bases and J gave up 5 bases; unmatched junction bases: 7. As DNA, the CDR3 is TGCGCCAGCAGCTTGGACGGCGGGAGGGCCGGAGATACGCAGTATTTT. Translating it yields CASSLDGGRAGDTQYF.

V is TRBV10-3 and J is TRBJ2-1; 8 nucleotides agree with TRBD2. The CDR3 is 14 residues long. CDR1 is ENHRY and CDR2 is SYGVKD in the germline V gene. With V trimmed by 7 bases and J by 0 bases, 2 bases remained unmatched. This chain's CDR3 is CAIKREGSYNEQFF. CDR3 bases: TGTGCCATCAAACGGGAGGGCTCCTACAATGAGCAGTTCTTC.

This sequence joins TRBV7-6 and TRBJ2-3, with 7 bases matching TRBD1. The CDR3 length is 21 residues. The junction had 26 bases not matched to a gene; V was cut back by 2 bases and J by 6 bases. Germline V CDR1 and CDR2: SGHVS, FNYEAQ. The chain's CDR3 is CASSLFPLPDTGVGSPDTQYF. CDR3 DNA: TGTGCCAGCAGCTTATTTCCTCTACCCGATACAGGGGTGGGGAGCCCGGATACGCAGTATTTT.

The chain carries TRBV28 and TRBJ2-7; the D gene is possibly TRBD1 (5 bases). Germline CDR1 and CDR2: MDHEN and SYDVKM. There are 14 residues in the CDR3. The V and J ends lost 2 bases and 1 base respectively, with 9 bases between them. CDR3 sequence: CASSLVQGSYEQYF. DNA for the CDR3: TGTGCCAGCAGTTTAGTGCAGGGATCCTACGAGCAGTACTTC.

As DNA, the CDR3 is TGCAGCGTTACCGACATGAACACTGAAGCTTTCTTT. As protein: CSVTDMNTEAFF. This chain joins TRBV29-1 and TRBJ1-1; D is unclear. The CDR3 consists of 12 residues. Looked up from germline, CDR1 is SQVTM and CDR2 is ANQGSEA. V gave up 5 bases and J gave up 0 bases, with 7 bases separating them.

The chain links TRBV25-1 to TRBJ2-2; D unclear. V shed 0 bases and J shed 0 bases, with 5 bases lying between them. This CDR3 contains 15 residues. CDR1 is MGHDK, CDR2 SYGVNS, per germline. The CDR3 coding sequence is TGTGCCAGCAGTGAATATCTCGCGAACACCGGGGAGCTGTTTTTT. It yields the protein CASSEYLANTGELFF. Together with reference TRBV25-1 and TRBJ2-2, the CDR3 gives the full variable domain: EADIYQTPRYLVIGTGKKITLECSQTMGHDKMYWYQQDPGMELHLIHYSYGVNSTEKGDLSSESTVSRIRTEHFPLTLESARPSHTSQYLCASSEYLANTGELFFGEGSRLTVL.

V and J are TRBV11-2 and TRBJ1-3; possibly TRBD1 for D (6 bases). Per germline, CDR1 SGHAT and CDR2 FQNNGV. Between the trimmed V and J ends, which lost 5 bases and 2 bases, there was a span of 13 bases. The CDR3 consists of 15 residues. The CDR3, as DNA: TGTGCCAGCAGCCGTCTACAGGGAACTGGAAACACCATATATTTT. The encoded protein is CASSRLQGTGNTIYF.

The chain is built from TRBV6-6 and TRBJ2-5; 7 bases agree with TRBD2. Germline V lookup: CDR1 MNHNY, CDR2 SVGAGI (reference sequence). The CDR3 sequence is 15 residues long. The trim removed 5 bases at V and 3 bases at J, leaving 9 bases unmatched. The CDR3 DNA reads as TGTGCCAGCAGTGGACTAGTAACCCTGAAAGAGACCCAGTACTTC. It is translated as CASSGLVTLKETQYF.

This sequence joins TRBV5-1 and TRBJ2-7; 9 nucleotides agree with TRBD2. Germline loops: CDR1 SGHRS, CDR2 YFSETQ. There are 14 residues in the CDR3. The ends lost 4 bases at V and 6 bases at J; junction bases unmatched: 8. CDR3 sequence: CASSAGLAYGEQYF. CDR3 nucleotide sequence: TGCGCCAGCAGCGCCGGACTAGCGTATGGCGAGCAGTACTTC.

The chain couples TRBV6-2 or TRBV6-3 to TRBJ2-3, with D tentatively TRBD1 (6 bases). V lost 4 bases and J 5 bases, leaving 19 bases between the germline ends. In germline, CDR1 is MNHEY, CDR2 SVGEGT. This CDR3 has 16 amino acids. In DNA form, the CDR3 reads TGTGCCAGCAGTTCCCCAGGGCTGGGGGCAGGAGATACGCAGTATTTT. Translation gives CASSSPGLGAGDTQYF.

This sequence joins TRBV16 and TRBJ2-7; a possible D gene is TRBD2 (5 bases). The V end was cut by 4 bases, the J end by 3 bases, with 13 bases between. The CDR3 totals 14 residues. CDR1 and CDR2 (germline): KGHSY, FQNENV. The CDR3 loop is CASSPPGSVYEQYF. For the CDR3, the DNA is TGTGCCAGCAGCCCTCCGGGGTCAGTCTACGAGCAGTACTTC.

There are a few counts of this clone. The V and J genes are TRBV6-2 or TRBV6-3 and TRBJ1-5; the D is unclear. Trimming stripped 6 bases from V and 5 bases from J, with 17 bases between. The CDR3 is 15 residues long. Germline V gene data show CDR1 as MNHEY and CDR2 as SVGEGT. DNA of the CDR3: TGTGCCAGCAGCCTTGATGGCGGTTTGTATCAGCCCCAGCATTTT. This codes for CASSLDGGLYQPQHF.

The chain is built from TRBV5-6 and TRBJ1-1; D is uncertain. The germline V gene encodes CDR1 SGHDT and CDR2 YYEEEE. The CDR3 extends over 14 amino acids. The V end lost 1 base, the J end lost 7 bases, and 14 bases lay between the germline ends. The DNA for the CDR3 is TGTGCCAGCAGCTTGAACACTAAAGGCAGTGAAGCTTTCTTT. It encodes CASSLNTKGSEAFF.

The chain couples TRBV19 to TRBJ1-3; D may be TRBD1 (5 bases). Trimming took 5 bases from V and 1 from J, leaving 12 bases between them. CDR3 length: 15 amino acids. The germline gives CDR1 LNHDA, CDR2 SQIVND (reference sequence). The chain's CDR3 is CASSPDQGSGNTIYF. DNA for the CDR3: TGTGCCAGTAGTCCTGATCAGGGTTCTGGAAACACCATATATTTT.

The chain couples TRBV11-2 to TRBJ2-2, with 10 nucleotides matching TRBD1. The germline V gene encodes CDR1 SGHAT and CDR2 FQNNGV. This CDR3 has 17 residues. V trimming: 4 bases; J trimming: 6 bases; junction bases outside the gene matches: 11. CDR3 sequence reads: CASSSYEGTGVAGELFF. The CDR3 region has the DNA TGTGCCAGCAGCTCCTATGAGGGGACAGGGGTGGCCGGGGAGCTGTTTTTT.

The sample holds many counts of this clone. The chain employs TRBV15 and TRBJ1-6; no clear D gene. CDR1 and CDR2 (germline): LNHNV, YYDKDF (reference sequence). The CDR3 contains 14 residues. The V end was cut by 1 base, the J end by 10 bases, with 11 bases between. CDR3 in DNA: TGTGCCACCAGCAGAGGTTCAGGTGGCTCACCCCTCCACTTT. Residues: CATSRGSGGSPLHF. Variable domain in full (rest from reference TRBV15 and TRBJ1-6): DAMVIQNPRYQVTQFGKPVTLSCSQTLNHNVMYWYQQKSSQAPKLLFHYYDKDFNNEADTPDNFQSRRPNTSFCFLDIRSPGLGDTAMYLCATSRGSGGSPLHFGNGTRLTVT.

The V call is TRBV9, the J call TRBJ2-2; the D is unclear. Trimming took off 0 bases at V and 5 bases at J, with 2 bases between the two ends. Per the germline V gene, CDR1 is SGDLS and CDR2 is YYNGEE. The CDR3 loop spans 12 amino acids. The CDR3 loop is CASSVATGELFF. DNA for the CDR3: TGTGCCAGCAGCGTAGCTACCGGGGAGCTGTTTTTT.

This sequence joins TRBV28 and TRBJ2-7; 9 bases line up with TRBD1. The V gene's germline CDR1 is MDHEN and CDR2 SYDVKM. With 5 bases clipped from V and 2 bases from J, the junction kept 7 bases outside the gene matches. This CDR3 spans 15 amino acids. CDR3 amino acids: CASSTHRGRTYEQYF. CDR3 bases: TGTGCCAGCAGTACCCACAGGGGGCGCACCTACGAGCAGTACTTC. The whole variable domain, filled in from reference TRBV28 and TRBJ2-7, reads DVKVTQSSRYLVKRTGEKVFLECVQDMDHENMFWYRQDPGLGLRLIYFSYDVKMKEKGDIPEGYSVSREKKERFSLILESASTNQTSMYLCASSTHRGRTYEQYFGPGTRLTVT.